This T cell receptor (beta chain) was identified during a study of human T cells and chemical hapten exposure. Study details: TCR yield per sample varied, mainly due to pooled library volumes.

This sample's time point: patch test 2, 6 weeks after DPC sensitization. This sample's treatment: therapeutic diphenylcyclopropenone sensitization with weekly scalp DPC. This CDR3 is 20 amino acids long. CDR1 SGHRS and CDR2 YFSETQ come from the germline V gene. V was pared by 2 bases and J by 10 bases, with 23 bases of the junction left unmatched. The library tagged each cDNA molecule with unique molecular identifiers. TCRdb redid the calling of the RACE reads with MiXCR, one entry per CDR3 protein. The sample has 85,000 to 95,000 distinct CDR3 sequences, approximately 11% seen once. Sample: whole blood, taken in connection with sensitization to the hapten diphenylcyclopropenone (DPC). This receptor was taken from a man aged 40-49 years with alopecia areata. Some clones in this sample may be carry-over from other donors' samples. The chain is built from TRBV5-1 and TRBJ2-1; 11 bases align to TRBD2. The CDR3, as DNA: TGCGCCAGCAGCTTCGGACTAGCGGGCGGCGTTAGGGCCGTAAAAAACGAGCAGTTCTTC. Protein sequence: CASSFGLAGGVRAVKNEQFF.